Here is one TCR beta chain with its context. Antigen specificity is unknown. This sample is drawn from a study of cytomegalovirus exposure and HLA in healthy donors. Researchers ran the PCR with 60 Vbeta and 13 Jbeta primers. Method: immunoSEQ multiplex PCR; TCRdb's copy keeps in-frame clones and lacks some. Its table lists some 200,000 clones. The study's findings and limits: TCR beta chain V- and J-gene trimming was linked, in a later analysis, to a missense variant in DCLRE1C.

Per the germline V gene, CDR1 is SGHRS and CDR2 is YFSETQ. The CDR3 is 14 amino acids. V gave up 4 bases and J gave up 9 bases; unmatched junction bases: 6. The V call is TRBV5-1, the J call TRBJ2-1; 11 nucleotides agree with TRBD1. The sample comprised PBMCs. This receptor was taken from a man aged 25-45 years in good health and CMV-seronegative. The CDR3, as DNA: TGCGCCAGCAGCAAGGACAGGGGGCAGAGTGAGCAGTTCTTC. This sequence encodes CASSKDRGQSEQFF.